The 14 T cell receptor beta chains given below trace back to one sample, sequenced in a study of CD8+ T cells in alopecia areata. The sequencing template was cDNA reverse transcribed from extracted RNA. Sequencing was performed with immunoSEQ multiplex PCR; in TCRdb, only in-frame clones are kept and a portion is missing. The sample lists roughly 100,000 clones, around 60% occurring once. The sample consisted of CD4+ T cells sorted from blood. The receptors stem from a human donor in good health.

The chain employs TRBV25-1 and TRBJ2-1, with 11 bases fitting TRBD2. Losses at the gene ends were 3 bases for V and 1 base for J; bases not matched to a gene: 5. Germline CDR1 and CDR2: MGHDK and SYGVNS. This CDR3 comprises 17 residues. The CDR3 reads CASSEPTSGGSYNEQFF. The CDR3 DNA sequence: TGTGCCAGCAGTGAGCCTACTAGCGGGGGTTCCTACAATGAGCAGTTCTTC.

The chain employs TRBV7-2 and TRBJ1-5; TRBD1 might be the D (5 bases). Germline lookup yields CDR1 SGHTA and CDR2 FQGNSA. V lost 1 base and J 4 bases, leaving 11 bases between the germline ends. The CDR3 is made up of 15 amino acids. CDR3 protein: CASSLVVGVNQPQHF. The CDR3 nucleotides read TGTGCCAGCAGCTTAGTTGTGGGGGTGAATCAGCCCCAGCATTTT.

The V and J genes are TRBV29-1 and TRBJ2-7, with a possible D match to TRBD1 (6 bases). The V and J ends lost 4 bases and 1 base respectively, with 11 bases between them. The CDR3 length is 13 residues. Germline V gene data show CDR1 as SQVTM and CDR2 as ANQGSEA. CDR3 in amino acids: CSVAQGWSYEQYF. The CDR3 coding sequence is TGCAGCGTTGCACAGGGTTGGTCCTACGAGCAGTACTTC.

The CDR3 sequence: CASSQRGFF. In nucleotides, the CDR3 is TGTGCCAGCAGCCAAAGGGGGTTCTTC. The J gene is TRBJ2-1, the V gene TRBV7-9, with D tentatively TRBD1 (5 bases). Germline CDR1 reads SEHNR; CDR2 reads FQNEAQ (reference sequence). V was clipped by 5 bases and J by 15 bases, with 8 bases between them. This CDR3 contains 9 residues.

This sequence joins TRBV5-4 and TRBJ1-5; D not certain. CDR3 length equals 16 residues. Per the germline V gene, CDR1 is SGHNT and CDR2 is YYREEE (reference sequence). Trimming stripped 4 bases from V and 3 bases from J, with 17 bases between. The CDR3 spells CASSQDLLLTNQPQHF. The CDR3 DNA reads as TGTGCCAGCAGCCAAGACCTCCTCTTGACCAATCAGCCCCAGCATTTT.

This chain connects TRBV5-4 to TRBJ1-1; D is ambiguous. The germline gives CDR1 SGHNT, CDR2 YYREEE (reference sequence). Trimming took 0 bases from V and 8 from J, leaving 5 bases between them. This CDR3 comprises 11 residues. The CDR3 is CASSLAKEAFF. In nucleotides, the CDR3 is TGTGCCAGCAGCTTGGCTAAGGAAGCTTTCTTT.

This clone was seen once. J is TRBJ2-5 and V is TRBV28; possible D gene TRBD1, 5 bases. The CDR3 length is 15 residues. V was trimmed by 2 bases and J by 1 base, leaving 11 bases between them. CDR1 MDHEN and CDR2 SYDVKM come from the germline V gene. The chain's CDR3 is CASSLPQGLQETQYF. The DNA of the CDR3 is TGTGCCAGCAGTTTACCCCAGGGTCTCCAAGAGACCCAGTACTTC.

The rearrangement joins TRBV4-1 to TRBJ2-5; no clear D. Trimming took 2 bases from V and 4 from J, leaving 8 bases between them. Germline lookup yields CDR1 MGHRA and CDR2 YSYEKL. This CDR3 has 13 amino acids. The CDR3, as DNA: TGCGCCAGCAGCCAATTTCCCCCAGAGACCCAGTACTTC. Protein product: CASSQFPPETQYF.

This clone appeared a single time. The genes are TRBV30 and TRBJ2-7; D tentatively reads TRBD1 or TRBD2 (5 bases each). Trimming removed 2 bases from V and 0 bases from J, with 23 bases in between. Per the germline V gene, CDR1 is GTSNPN and CDR2 is SVGIG (reference sequence). The CDR3 contains 18 residues. In nucleotides, the CDR3 is TGTGCCTGGAGTCGGAACTATATTGGGGACGGTAGCTCCTACGAGCAGTACTTC. This gives the protein CAWSRNYIGDGSSYEQYF.

The V and J genes are TRBV13 and TRBJ1-1; D unresolved. Trimming took off 0 bases at V and 1 base at J, with 6 bases between the two ends. CDR3 length: 14 amino acids. Germline V CDR1 and CDR2: PRHDT, FYEKMQ (reference sequence). The CDR3 region has the DNA TGTGCCAGCAGCTTAGGTAACACGAACACTGAAGCTTTCTTT. The encoded protein is CASSLGNTNTEAFF.

The rearrangement joins TRBV30 to TRBJ1-2, with TRBD1 identical over 7 bases. This CDR3 comprises 13 residues. The J segment lost 4 bases and the V segment lost 3 bases, leaving 5 bases of the junction unmatched. Germline V gene data show CDR1 as GTSNPN and CDR2 as SVGIG (reference sequence). The DNA for the CDR3 is TGTGCCTGGAGCAGGGGGTCTGGCTATGGCTACACCTTC. As protein: CAWSRGSGYGYTF.

This chain links TRBV29-1 with TRBJ1-1, with D perhaps matching TRBD1 (5 bases). The CDR3 spans 14 residues. In germline, CDR1 is SQVTM, CDR2 ANQGSEA. V was pared by 2 bases and J by 1 base, with 11 bases between. The CDR3 DNA is TGCAGCGTTGAATGGCGGGGACCGAACACTGAAGCTTTCTTT. It codes for CSVEWRGPNTEAFF.

In its sample, this clone was seen many times. The chain is built from TRBV27 and TRBJ2-3; 10 bases map to TRBD2. The CDR3 has 16 amino acids. V was pared by 2 bases and J by 1 base, with 3 bases of the junction left unmatched. Germline CDR1 and CDR2: MNHEY and SMNVEV (reference sequence). The CDR3 loop is CASSLITSGGTDTQYF. As DNA, the CDR3 is TGTGCCAGCAGTTTAATAACTAGCGGGGGCACAGATACGCAGTATTTT.

This clone was observed at least ten times. The chain links TRBV27 to TRBJ1-6; D gene uncertain. There are 12 residues in the CDR3. The germline gives CDR1 MNHEY, CDR2 SMNVEV (reference sequence). Between the trimmed V and J ends, which lost 6 bases and 10 bases, there was a span of 10 bases. CDR3: CASRSRSSPLHF. The CDR3 bases are TGTGCCAGCAGATCCCGCTCCTCACCCCTCCACTTT.